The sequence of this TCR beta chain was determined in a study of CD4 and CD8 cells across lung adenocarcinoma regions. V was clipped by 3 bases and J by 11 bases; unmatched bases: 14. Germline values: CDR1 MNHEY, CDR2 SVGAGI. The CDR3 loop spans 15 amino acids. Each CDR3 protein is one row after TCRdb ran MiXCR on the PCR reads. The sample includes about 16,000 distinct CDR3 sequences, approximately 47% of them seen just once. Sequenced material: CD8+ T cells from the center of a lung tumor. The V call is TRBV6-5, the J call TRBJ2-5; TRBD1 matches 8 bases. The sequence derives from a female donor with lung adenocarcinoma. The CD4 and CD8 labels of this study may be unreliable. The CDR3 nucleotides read TGTGCCAGCAGTTATTCCGATGGACAGGGTAGTGAGCAGTACTTC. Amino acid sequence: CASSYSDGQGSEQYF.